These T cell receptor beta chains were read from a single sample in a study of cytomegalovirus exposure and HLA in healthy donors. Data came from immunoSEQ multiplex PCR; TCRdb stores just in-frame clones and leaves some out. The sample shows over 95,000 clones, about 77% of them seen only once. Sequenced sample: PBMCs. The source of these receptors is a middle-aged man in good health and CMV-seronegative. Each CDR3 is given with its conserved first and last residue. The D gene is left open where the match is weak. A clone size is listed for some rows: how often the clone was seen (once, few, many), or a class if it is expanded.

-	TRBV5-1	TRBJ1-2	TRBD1	TGCGCCAGCAGCTTGGAGTTCGCAGGGGGAGGCTACACCTTC	CASSLEFAGGGYTF
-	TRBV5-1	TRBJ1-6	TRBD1	TGCGCCAGCAGCTCAGGGGGTTTGGGTAATTCACCCCTCCACTTT	CASSSGGLGNSPLHF
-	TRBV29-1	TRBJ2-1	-	TGCAGCGTTCAAGACGGGACGCGGGGGTTCTTC	CSVQDGTRGFF
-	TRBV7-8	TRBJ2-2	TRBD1	TGTGCCAGCAGCAAGACAGGGTATACCGGGGAGCTGTTTTTT	CASSKTGYTGELFF
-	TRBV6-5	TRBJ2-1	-	TGTGCCAGCACCCCCCGGGGGAGCTCCTACAATGAGCAGTTCTTC	CASTPRGSSYNEQFF
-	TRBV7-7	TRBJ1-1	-	TGTGCCAGCAGCCTCTCAGAGAACACTGAAGCTTTCTTT	CASSLSENTEAFF
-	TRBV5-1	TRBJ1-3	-	TGCGCCAGCAGCTGGGGAGTTCAGGAAAACACCATATATTTT	CASSWGVQENTIYF
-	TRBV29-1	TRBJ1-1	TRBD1	TGCAGCCTCCAAGGCGGGACAGGAGGGAACACTGAAGCTTTCTTT	CSLQGGTGGNTEAFF
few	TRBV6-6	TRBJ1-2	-	TGTGCCAGCAGTACCGGGACAAGGCCCACGGGGGGCTACACCTTC	CASSTGTRPTGGYTF
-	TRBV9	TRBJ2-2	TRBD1	TGTGCCAGCAGCGTAGCTCTGGGACAGACCACCGGGGAGCTGTTTTTT	CASSVALGQTTGELFF
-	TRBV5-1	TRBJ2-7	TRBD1	TGCGCCAGCAGCTACCGGGACAGCTCCTACGAGCAGTACTTC	CASSYRDSSYEQYF
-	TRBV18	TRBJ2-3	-	TGTGCCAGCTCACCACCGGTTCGAACAGTTAAAGATACGCAGTATTTT	CASSPPVRTVKDTQYF
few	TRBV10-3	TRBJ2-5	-	TGTGCCATCAGTCATCGACACGGCGAAGAGACCCAGTACTTC	CAISHRHGEETQYF
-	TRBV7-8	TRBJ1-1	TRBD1	TGTGCCAGCAGCTTAGTGGACAGGGGGACTGAAGCTTTCTTT	CASSLVDRGTEAFF
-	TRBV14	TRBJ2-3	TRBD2	TGTGCCAGCAGCCAAACCCCGGGACTAGAGGCAGATACGCAGTATTTT	CASSQTPGLEADTQYF
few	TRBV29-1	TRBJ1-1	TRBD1	TGCAGCGTTCGACAGGGGACTGAAGCTTTCTTT	CSVRQGTEAFF
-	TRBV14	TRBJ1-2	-	TGTGCCAGCAGCCAAGCCCCAGTTAACTATGGCTACACCTTC	CASSQAPVNYGYTF
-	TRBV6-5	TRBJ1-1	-	TGTGCCAGCAGTTACGAGGGCTCGGTCACTGAAGCTTTCTTT	CASSYEGSVTEAFF
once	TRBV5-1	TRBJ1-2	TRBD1	TGCGCCAGCAGCGCACACAGGGGTAACTATGGCTACACCTTC	CASSAHRGNYGYTF
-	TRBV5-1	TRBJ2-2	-	TGCGCCAGCAGCTTGGCACAGGTCGCCGGGGAGCTGTTTTTT	CASSLAQVAGELFF
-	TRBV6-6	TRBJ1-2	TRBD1	TGTGCCAGCAGTTACCTGACAGGGGGCGCGAACTATGGCTACACCTTC	CASSYLTGGANYGYTF
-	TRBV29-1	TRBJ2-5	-	TGCAGCGTTGAAGATCTAGAGGCTAGTAGGGAGACCCAGTACTTC	CSVEDLEASRETQYF
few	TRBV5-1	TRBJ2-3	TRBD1	TGCGCCAGCAGCCAAAGGACAGGGTTAGATACGCAGTATTTT	CASSQRTGLDTQYF
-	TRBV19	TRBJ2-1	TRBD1	TGTGCCAGTGGGACAGGGGGCCGAAACTACAATGAGCAGTTCTTC	CASGTGGRNYNEQFF
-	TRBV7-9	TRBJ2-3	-	TGTGCCAGCAGCCTCGCGTCCCCCGGGGCAGATACGCAGTATTTT	CASSLASPGADTQYF
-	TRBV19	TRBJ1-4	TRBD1	TGTGCCAGTAGTCCGGGACAGGCCCACGAAAAACTGTTTTTT	CASSPGQAHEKLFF
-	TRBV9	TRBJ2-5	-	TGTGCCAGCAGCATCCTAGGAGAGACCCAGTACTTC	CASSILGETQYF
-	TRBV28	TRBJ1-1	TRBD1	TGTGCCAGTACCACCCCCAGGGGGCTAGGCACTGAAGCTTTCTTT	CASTTPRGLGTEAFF
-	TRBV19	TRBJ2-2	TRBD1	TGTGCCAGTAGCACGGGACAGATGAACACCGGGGAGCTGTTTTTT	CASSTGQMNTGELFF
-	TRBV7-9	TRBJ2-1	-	TGTGCCAGCAGAAAGACCCAGGGTGAGCAGTTCTTC	CASRKTQGEQFF
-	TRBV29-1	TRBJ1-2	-	TGCAGCGTTGTGCCGGGGAGAAACTATGGCTACACCTTC	CSVVPGRNYGYTF
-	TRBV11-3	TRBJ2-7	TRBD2	TGTGCCAGCAGCTCTCCTAGCGGCTACGAGCAGTACTTC	CASSSPSGYEQYF
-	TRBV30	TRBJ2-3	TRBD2	TGTGCCTGGAGTGTAGCGGGACGAGATACGCAGTATTTT	CAWSVAGRDTQYF
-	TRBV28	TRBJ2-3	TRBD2	TGTGCCAGCAGAGCGGGAGGGCCCTTAGATACGCAGTATTTT	CASRAGGPLDTQYF
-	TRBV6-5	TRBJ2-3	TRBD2	TGTGCCAGCAGGACACTAGCGGGGGCAGATACGCAGTATTTT	CASRTLAGADTQYF
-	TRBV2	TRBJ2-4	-	TGTGCCAGCAGTAATGGGGGACTAGCCAAAAACATTCAGTACTTC	CASSNGGLAKNIQYF
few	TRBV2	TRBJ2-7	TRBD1	TGTGCCACTGGGACAGGGAACTACGAGCAGTACTTC	CATGTGNYEQYF
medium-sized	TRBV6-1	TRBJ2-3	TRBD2	TGTGCCAGCAGTGAAGCTATGGCGGGGGGATCCACAGATACGCAGTATTTT	CASSEAMAGGSTDTQYF
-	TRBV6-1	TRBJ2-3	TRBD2	TGTGCCAGCAGTGAAGGTCACGGGAGGGTCTGGGATACGCAGTATTTT	CASSEGHGRVWDTQYF
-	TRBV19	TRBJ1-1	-	TGTGCCAGTTTAGGGGGAGATCGAATAGGCGCTGAAGCTTTCTTT	CASLGGDRIGAEAFF
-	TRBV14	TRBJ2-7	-	TGTGCCAGCAGCCCAGGGAACTACGAGCAGTACTTC	CASSPGNYEQYF
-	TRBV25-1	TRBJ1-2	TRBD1	TGTGCCAGCAGTGAACGTCGACAGGGGCATGGCTACACCTTC	CASSERRQGHGYTF
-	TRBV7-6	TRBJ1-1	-	TGTGCCAGTTACCGGGGGGAAATGAACACTGAAGCTTTCTTT	CASYRGEMNTEAFF
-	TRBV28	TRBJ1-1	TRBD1	TGTGCCAGCAAGACAGGGAGGAACACTGAAGCTTTCTTT	CASKTGRNTEAFF
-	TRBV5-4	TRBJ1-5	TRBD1	TGTGCCAGCAGCTTAGATGGGACAGGCAATCAGCCCCAGCATTTT	CASSLDGTGNQPQHF
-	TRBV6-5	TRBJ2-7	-	TGTGCCAGCAGCACGACTAGTGGGTACGAGCAGTACTTC	CASSTTSGYEQYF
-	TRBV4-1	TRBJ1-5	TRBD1	TGCGCCAGCAGCCAAGTGTGGACAGGGGGCAATCAGCCCCAGCATTTT	CASSQVWTGGNQPQHF
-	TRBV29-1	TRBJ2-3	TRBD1	TGCAGCGTTGGGGGTCTTGGACAGGGAACAGGTACGCAGTATTTT	CSVGGLGQGTGTQYF
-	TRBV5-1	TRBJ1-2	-	TGCGCCAGCAGGGAGCAAACCCCCAACTATGGCTACACCTTC	CASREQTPNYGYTF
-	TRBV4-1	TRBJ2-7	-	TGCGCCAGCAGCCAAGTCCCGGACATCTCTTACGAGCAGTACTTC	CASSQVPDISYEQYF
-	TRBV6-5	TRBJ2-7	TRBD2	TGTGCCAGCAGCGCCGGGACTAGCGGCTACGAGCAGTACTTC	CASSAGTSGYEQYF
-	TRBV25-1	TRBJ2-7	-	TGTGCCAGCAGTGAACACGGGGCCTACGAGCAGTACTTC	CASSEHGAYEQYF